A single T cell receptor (beta chain) is shown here with its context. This same CDR3 is encoded by further DNA sequences in the sample. This record belongs to a study of shared clonotypes between healthy human individuals. Sequencing used immunoSEQ multiplex PCR; TCRdb keeps in-frame clones, though not all of them. The table lists fewer than 700,000 clones, roughly 72% of them singletons. The V end was cut by 2 bases, the J end by 5 bases, with 15 bases between. The germline CDR1 and CDR2 sequences are SGHDN and FVKESK. This CDR3 is built from 15 residues. This chain connects TRBV14 to TRBJ2-5; D gene uncertain. The sequence derives from a woman aged 40 to 50 in good health. Some clones in this sample may be carry-over from other donors' samples. The specimen was PBMCs. CDR3: CASSQRSGFLETQYF. Written as DNA, the CDR3 is TGTGCCAGCAGCCAAAGGTCCGGGTTTTTGGAGACCCAGTACTTC.